The entry that follows covers one T cell receptor (beta chain) sequence. The data originate from a study of cytomegalovirus exposure and HLA in healthy donors. PCR was performed using 60 Vbeta and 13 Jbeta primers. Generated by immunoSEQ multiplex PCR, the TCRdb table keeps only in-frame clones and is missing some. Altogether about 180,000 clones are present, 65% to 85% being singletons, with the ten largest covering more than 1.1%. The V and J ends lost 7 bases and 5 bases respectively, with 17 bases between them. The CDR3 sequence is 15 residues long. The V gene's germline CDR1 is LNHDA and CDR2 SQIVND (reference sequence).

The sequence was collected from a girl aged 10-17 years in good health and CMV-seropositive. The gene calls are TRBV19 and TRBJ2-2, with TRBD2 as a possible D gene (5 bases). Sample: PBMCs. CDR3 DNA: TGTGCCAGTACCAAACGGGGATTTTCGACCGGGGAGCTGTTTTTT. It translates to CASTKRGFSTGELFF. The variable domain in full, with the rest retrieved from reference TRBV19 and TRBJ2-2, is DGGITQSPKYLFRKEGQNVTLSCEQNLNHDAMYWYRQDPGQGLRLIYYSQIVNDFQKGDIAEGYSVSREKKESFPLTVTSAQKNPTAFYLCASTKRGFSTGELFFGEGSRLTVL.